These 6 T cell receptor beta chains came from one sample sequenced in a study of blood T cell repertoires in COVID-19. Sequencing was performed with immunoSEQ multiplex PCR; in TCRdb, only in-frame clones are kept and a portion is missing. The sample includes roughly 110,000 clones, around 80% seen only once; the top ten take 4% to 5.5%. The sample taken for sequencing was peripheral blood. The receptors stem from a man aged 65 to 85 with acute or convalescent COVID-19.

The J gene is TRBJ2-7, the V gene TRBV9, with 8 positions matching TRBD1. The length of the CDR3 is 19 residues. Germline CDR1 SGDLS, CDR2 YYNGEE. The junction had 23 bases not matched to a gene; V was cut back by 4 bases and J by 5 bases. CDR3 sequence (DNA): TGTGCCAGCAGCTTAACCCCGACGACAGGGGTTTCAGACTTCAACGAGCAGTACTTC. This gives the protein CASSLTPTTGVSDFNEQYF.

The V and J genes are TRBV27 and TRBJ2-5, with 7 bases identical to TRBD1. The CDR3 contains 14 residues. The V gene end was trimmed by 5 bases and the J gene end by 1 base; junction bases not matched to a gene: 4. Germline V lookup: CDR1 MNHEY, CDR2 SMNVEV (reference sequence). The CDR3 here is CASSLGQAQETQYF. In DNA form, the CDR3 reads TGTGCCAGCAGTCTCGGACAGGCCCAAGAGACCCAGTACTTC.

The chain couples TRBV19 to TRBJ2-2; D possibly corresponds to TRBD2 (5 bases). V lost 6 bases and J 1 base, leaving 6 bases between the germline ends. This CDR3 spans 13 amino acids. Germline V gene sequence: CDR1 LNHDA, CDR2 SQIVND (reference sequence). CDR3 DNA: TGTGCCAGTAGCGAGGGGAACACCGGGGAGCTGTTTTTT. Protein: CASSEGNTGELFF.

The chain recombines TRBV7-3 with TRBJ2-1; D is undetermined. Trimming shortened V by 5 bases and J by 0 bases, and 11 bases separated the two germline ends. The CDR3 covers 15 residues. In germline, CDR1 is SGHTA, CDR2 FQGTGA. The CDR3 DNA reads as TGTGCCAGCAGCCCTTCCGGTGGCTCCTACAATGAGCAGTTCTTC. Amino acid sequence: CASSPSGGSYNEQFF.

Worth noting for this clone: Other DNA sequences within the sample encode an identical CDR3. The gene calls are TRBV6-5 and TRBJ1-2; maybe TRBD1 (6 bases). The CDR3 is 14 residues long. Trimming shortened V by 2 bases and J by 4 bases, and 11 bases separated the two germline ends. The germline V gene encodes CDR1 MNHEY and CDR2 SVGAGI. CDR3: CASSYGGLSYGYTF. The CDR3 nucleotides read TGTGCCAGCAGTTACGGGGGCTTGAGCTATGGCTACACCTTC.

The rearrangement joins TRBV3-1 (or the pseudogene TRBV3-2) to TRBJ1-5, with D hard to call. The germline V gene has CDR1 LGHDT and CDR2 YNNKEL (reference sequence). The CDR3 length is 12 residues. V shed 2 bases and J shed 6 bases, with 5 bases lying between them. CDR3 sequence: CASSQSGQPQHF. DNA for the CDR3: TGTGCCAGCAGCCAATCCGGTCAGCCCCAGCATTTT.